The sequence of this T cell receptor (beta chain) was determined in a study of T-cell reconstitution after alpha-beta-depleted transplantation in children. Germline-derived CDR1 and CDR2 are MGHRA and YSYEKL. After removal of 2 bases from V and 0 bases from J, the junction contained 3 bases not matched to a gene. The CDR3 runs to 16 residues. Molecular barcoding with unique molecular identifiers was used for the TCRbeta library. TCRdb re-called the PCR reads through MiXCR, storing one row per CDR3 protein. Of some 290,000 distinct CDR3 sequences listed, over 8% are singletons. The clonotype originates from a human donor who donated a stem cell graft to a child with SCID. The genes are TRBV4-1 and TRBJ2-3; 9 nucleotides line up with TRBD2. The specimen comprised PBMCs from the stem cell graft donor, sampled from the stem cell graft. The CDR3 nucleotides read TGCGCCAGCAGCCAACCCAGCGGGGGGAGCACAGATACGCAGTATTTT. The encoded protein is CASSQPSGGSTDTQYF.